These 18 T cell receptor beta chains were sequenced from one sample in a study of molecular identifiers for immune sequencing clone quantification. TCRdb independently ran MiXCR on the PCR reads; one entry per CDR3 protein. The top ten clones hold 0.74% of a sample with fewer than 350,000 distinct CDR3 sequences, roughly a quarter of them seen once. Sample: naive CD8+ T cells from blood, with Jurkat cell RNA spiked in. Subset in this sample: FACS-sorted CD8+CD4-CCR7+CD45RA+ naive T cells. The receptors derive from a human donor in good health. Some libraries in this study had Jurkat cell RNA spiked in.

This clonotype was picked up many times. This chain uses TRBV28 with TRBJ2-7; either TRBD1 or TRBD2 may fit D (5 bases each). The CDR3 runs to 14 residues. V was shortened by 4 bases and J by 5 bases, with 15 bases between the two germline ends. Germline CDR1 MDHEN, CDR2 SYDVKM. The CDR3 DNA sequence: TGTGCCAGCAGTTCATCCGGGACCCAGGACGAGCAGTACTTC. Amino acids: CASSSSGTQDEQYF.

Details on this clonotype: This sequence may be a read error, since a much larger clone differs from it by one base. V gene TRBV4-1 combines with J gene TRBJ1-5, with 8 positions matching TRBD1. There are 16 residues in the CDR3. The V gene end was trimmed by 1 base and the J gene end by 2 bases; junction bases not matched to a gene: 4. Germline loops: CDR1 MGHRA, CDR2 YSYEKL. CDR3 amino acids: CASSQVWTGCNQPQHF. DNA of the CDR3: TGCGCCAGCAGCCAAGTGTGGACAGGGTGCAATCAGCCCCAGCATTTT.

A few counts support this clonotype. This chain links TRBV20-1 with TRBJ2-7, with D possibly TRBD1 on 6 matching bases. CDR3 length: 14 amino acids. The V end was cut by 3 bases, the J end by 3 bases, with 15 bases between. The germline V gene encodes CDR1 DFQATT and CDR2 SNEGSKA (reference sequence). The DNA of the CDR3 is TGCAGTGCTAGTTTGGGGGCCTCCCACTACGAGCAGTACTTC. This gives the protein CSASLGASHYEQYF.

As concerns this clonotype: Being one base from a much bigger clone, this may be a read error. The V and J genes are TRBV20-1 and TRBJ1-1; D uncertain. Germline V gene sequence: CDR1 DFQATT, CDR2 SNEGSKA (reference sequence). This CDR3 has 11 amino acids. The germline V and J ends were trimmed by 2 bases and 6 bases, with 7 bases remaining between them. The CDR3 is CSARWVSEAFF. CDR3 DNA: TGCAGTGCTAGATGGGTGTCTGAAGCTTTCTTT.

This chain connects TRBV13 to TRBJ1-1; 9 nucleotides align to TRBD1. V was pared by 4 bases and J by 3 bases, with 6 bases of the junction left unmatched. This CDR3 has 15 amino acids. Per germline, CDR1 PRHDT and CDR2 FYEKMQ (reference sequence). In DNA form, the CDR3 reads TGTGCCAGCAGCTGGAACAGGGGGCGGTACACTGAAGCTTTCTTT. Translated, it gives CASSWNRGRYTEAFF.

The chain uses TRBV7-9 and TRBJ2-7, with a possible D match to TRBD2 (5 bases). CDR3 size: 12 residues. Looked up from germline, CDR1 is SEHNR and CDR2 is FQNEAQ (reference sequence). V lost 8 bases and J 2 bases, leaving 10 bases between the germline ends. For the CDR3, the DNA is TGTGCCAGCTCGGGGAACCCCTACGAGCAGTACTTC. Translated, it gives CASSGNPYEQYF.

The chain recombines TRBV5-6 with TRBJ2-5; D unclear. Trimming left V 0 bases short and J 1 base short, with 16 bases between. This CDR3 has 17 residues. CDR1 SGHDT and CDR2 YYEEEE come from the germline V gene. This CDR3 is CASSLDYGSWGQETQYF. For the CDR3, the DNA is TGTGCCAGCAGCTTGGATTATGGGTCCTGGGGCCAAGAGACCCAGTACTTC.

The chain carries TRBV6-5 and TRBJ1-1; D call uncertain. Trimming stripped 5 bases from V and 0 bases from J, with 19 bases between. Germline V gene data show CDR1 as MNHEY and CDR2 as SVGAGI. This CDR3 spans 17 amino acids. DNA of the CDR3: TGTGCCAGCAGTCAGAGCTTGAGGTCCCTTATGAACACTGAAGCTTTCTTT. It encodes CASSQSLRSLMNTEAFF.

In this sample, this clonotype turned up once. The chain couples TRBV11-2 to TRBJ2-5; 7 bases are a match to TRBD1. The CDR3 totals 14 residues. With V trimmed by 5 bases and J by 9 bases, 12 bases remained unmatched. Per germline, CDR1 SGHAT and CDR2 FQNNGV. The CDR3 DNA follows: TGTGCCAGCAGCCCCGAACAGGGGCTGGAGCCCCAGTACTTC. Translation: CASSPEQGLEPQYF.

This clonotype came up many times. The chain couples TRBV28 to TRBJ2-3, with D uncertain. Germline V lookup: CDR1 MDHEN, CDR2 SYDVKM. The CDR3 length is 15 residues. V was cut by 7 bases and J by 2 bases, with 16 bases left in between. CDR3 sequence: CASTLMGGYTDTQYF. For the CDR3, the DNA is TGTGCCAGCACCCTCATGGGCGGCTACACAGATACGCAGTATTTT.

This clonotype was counted a few times. This chain uses TRBV20-1 with TRBJ1-3; D gene uncertain. V lost 3 bases and J lost 0, with 12 bases in between. The CDR3 is made up of 15 amino acids. CDR1 is DFQATT, CDR2 SNEGSKA, per germline (reference sequence). In nucleotides, the CDR3 is TGCAGTGCTAGCTGTCCGGGGATCTCTGGAAACACCATATATTTT. Protein: CSASCPGISGNTIYF.

This rearrangement joins TRBV20-1 to TRBJ2-5; 13 positions match TRBD2. The CDR3 covers 17 residues. Unmatched junction bases numbered 8, after V lost 1 base and J lost 3 bases. The germline CDR1 and CDR2 sequences are DFQATT and SNEGSKA (reference sequence). As DNA, the CDR3 is TGCAGTGCTAGAGCTCTTAGACTAGCGGGGGGCAAAGAGACCCAGTACTTC. Translating it yields CSARALRLAGGKETQYF.

This rearrangement joins TRBV13 to TRBJ2-6, with 7 bases fitting TRBD2. CDR3 length equals 14 residues. The V and J ends lost 3 bases and 4 bases, in that order; junction bases with no gene match: 0. Germline V gene lookup returns CDR1 PRHDT and CDR2 FYEKMQ (reference sequence). The CDR3 region has the DNA TGTGCCAGCAGCTTCGGGGGGGGGGCCAACGTCCTGACTTTC. Its protein product is CASSFGGGANVLTF.

The chain couples TRBV12-3 or TRBV12-4 to TRBJ1-2; D is possibly TRBD1 (6 bases). This CDR3 comprises 13 residues. Trimming took 3 bases from V and 6 from J, leaving 11 bases between them. The CDR3 coding sequence is TGTGCCAGCAGTTTTCCCGGGGGCCATGGCTACACCTTC. Amino acid sequence: CASSFPGGHGYTF.

Notes on this clonotype: At one boundary the junction diverges from the germline segment, which might be a read error. The chain carries TRBV5-4 and TRBJ2-7, with 8 bases matching TRBD1. CDR1 is SGHNT and CDR2 is YYREEE in the germline V gene (reference sequence). This CDR3 spans 15 amino acids. DNA of the CDR3: TGTGCCAGCAGCACCCCCGCGACAGGGGCCTACGAGCACTACTTC. This gives the protein CASSTPATGAYEHYF.

This clonotype was seen repeatedly, ten times or more. The chain combines TRBV5-6 with TRBJ2-4, with TRBD1 matching over 7 bases. The CDR3 contains 12 residues. V lost 4 bases, J lost 6 bases, and 1 base stayed unmatched. The germline gives CDR1 SGHDT, CDR2 YYEEEE. The CDR3 here is CASSGDRNIQYF. CDR3 nucleotide sequence: TGTGCCAGCAGCGGGGACAGAAACATTCAGTACTTC.

On this clonotype itself: The germline gene is not matched at one end of the junction; a read error may be the cause. The genes are TRBV3-1 and TRBJ2-5, with D maybe TRBD1 (6 bases). Germline V gives CDR1 LGHDT, CDR2 YNNKEL (reference sequence). The CDR3 runs to 14 residues. CDR3 residues: CASSQEDSQEAQYF. The CDR3 bases are TGTGCCAGCAGCCAAGAGGACAGCCAAGAGGCCCAGTACTTC.

This clonotype came up many times. The chain couples TRBV2 to TRBJ1-1, with D possibly being TRBD1 (5 bases). The ends were cut back, 6 bases at V and 0 bases at J, with 8 bases in the middle. This CDR3 has 13 amino acids. The germline V gene encodes CDR1 SNHLY and CDR2 FYNNEI. CDR3 DNA: TGTGCCAGCAGAGACAGTGTGAACACTGAAGCTTTCTTT. This encodes CASRDSVNTEAFF. The variable domain in full, with the rest retrieved from reference TRBV2 and TRBJ1-1, is EPEVTQTPSHQVTQMGQEVILRCVPISNHLYFYWYRQILGQKVEFLVSFYNNEISEKSEIFDDQFSVERPDGSNFTLKIRSTKLEDSAMYFCASRDSVNTEAFFGQGTRLTVV.